The T cell receptor (beta chain) under discussion was sequenced for a study of shared clonotypes between healthy human individuals. Study observations and caveats: In a handful of donors, around 5.5% of naive CD4 clonotypes appeared in common. Compared with clonotypes that all four donors shared, non-shared clonotypes had lower generation probabilities. Depth of sequencing was expected to influence donor clonotype sharing.

Of note for this clone: Its antigen is not identified.

The length of the CDR3 is 14 residues. The V end lost 5 bases, the J end lost 6 bases, and 11 bases lay between the germline ends. Germline CDR1 and CDR2: MNHNS and SASEGT. Some clones are missing from TCRdb's copy, which holds only in-frame ones; the method was immunoSEQ multiplex PCR. The sample lists over a million clones, around 75% occurring once. Donors comprised healthy HIV-negative adults lacking recent acute infections or vaccinations. Specimen: memory CD4+ T cells sorted from blood. Indicated subset: CD45RA-negative fraction. The V and J genes are TRBV6-1 and TRBJ1-6, with a weak D call TRBD1 (6 bases). The receptor's source is a man younger than 30 in good health. The CDR3 region is CASSNRDVNSPLHF. CDR3 coding DNA: TGTGCCAGCAGTAACAGGGATGTTAATTCACCCCTCCACTTT.